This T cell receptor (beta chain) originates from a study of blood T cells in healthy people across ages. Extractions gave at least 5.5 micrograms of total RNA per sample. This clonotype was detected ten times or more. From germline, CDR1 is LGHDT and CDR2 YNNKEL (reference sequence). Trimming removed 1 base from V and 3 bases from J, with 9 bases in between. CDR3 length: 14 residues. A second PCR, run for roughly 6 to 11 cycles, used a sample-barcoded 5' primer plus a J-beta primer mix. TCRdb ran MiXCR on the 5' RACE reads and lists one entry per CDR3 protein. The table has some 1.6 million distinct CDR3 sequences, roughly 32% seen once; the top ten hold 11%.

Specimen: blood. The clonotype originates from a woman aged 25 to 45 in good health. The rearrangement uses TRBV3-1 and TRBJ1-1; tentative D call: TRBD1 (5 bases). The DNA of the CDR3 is TGTGCCAGCAGCCAAGTCGGGGCCGACACTGAAGCTTTCTTT. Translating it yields CASSQVGADTEAFF.